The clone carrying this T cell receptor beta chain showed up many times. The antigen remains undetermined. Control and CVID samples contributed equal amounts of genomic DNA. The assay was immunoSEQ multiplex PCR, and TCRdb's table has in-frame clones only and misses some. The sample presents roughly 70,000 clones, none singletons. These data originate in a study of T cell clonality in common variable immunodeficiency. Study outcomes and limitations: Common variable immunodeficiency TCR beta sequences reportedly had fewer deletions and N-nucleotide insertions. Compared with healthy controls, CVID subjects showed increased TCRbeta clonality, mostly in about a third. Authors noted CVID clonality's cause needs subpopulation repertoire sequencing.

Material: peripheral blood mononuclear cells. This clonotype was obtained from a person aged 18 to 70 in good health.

CDR3 residues: CASSPQFGRAHEQYF. CDR3 DNA, as far as it was read: TGTGCCAGCAGTCCCCAGTTTGGCAGGGCCCACGAG. This chain joins TRBV28 and TRBJ2-7, with TRBD1 as a possible D gene (5 bases). The read ends 3 residues early relative to the CDR3; the germline J gene fills the gap. This CDR3 is built from 15 residues. Germline V gene sequence: CDR1 MDHEN, CDR2 SYDVKM. The ends were cut back, 5 bases at V and 5 bases at J, with 19 bases in the middle.